This T cell receptor beta chain was documented in a study of sequential checkpoint blockade in melanoma. TCRdb's copy holds only in-frame clones and misses some; the assay was immunoSEQ multiplex PCR. This table has roughly 12,000 clones, 77% appearing once. Germline V gene sequence: CDR1 MNHEY, CDR2 SVGAGI. Trimming cost V 4 bases and J 4 bases; bases outside gene matches: 5. The CDR3 is 14 residues long. Described treatment: randomized to nivolumab then ipilimumab (arm A) or the reverse (arm B). Patients had received no earlier DNA-damaging chemotherapy. The source of this sequence is a human donor with melanoma. The source material was CD8+ T cells sorted from blood (inferred from file names), sampled from a patient given nivolumab and ipilimumab in sequence. The chain employs TRBV6-5 and TRBJ2-5; 8 bases agree with TRBD2. The CDR3 is CASSFSGNAETQYF. The CDR3 DNA is TGTGCCAGCAGTTTTAGCGGGAATGCAGAGACCCAGTACTTC.